This is a list of T cell receptor beta chains from one sample in a study of cytomegalovirus exposure and HLA in healthy donors. This table comes from immunoSEQ multiplex PCR, and its TCRdb copy is limited to in-frame clones, with some not included. Of some 190,000 clones in the sample, more than 75% are singletons; the top ten hold 3.4%. The specimen was PBMCs. Receptors were obtained from a man aged 40-55 years in good health and CMV-seropositive. Both conserved end residues are part of each CDR3. The D gene is left open where the match is weak. Not every row has a clone size; where given, it reads once, few, many or a size class.

TRBJ1-2 . TRBD1 TRBV5-7 CASSLQGRTRHTDYGYTF TGTGCCAGCAGCTTACAGGGGCGCACTCGGCATACGGACTATGGCTACACCTTC
TRBJ1-4 . TRBD1 TRBV7-8 CASTPTYPGQGDFRGEKLFF TGTGCCAGCACGCCAACTTACCCGGGACAGGGGGATTTCCGGGGTGAAAAACTGTTTTTT
TRBJ2-5 . TRBD2 TRBV5-1 CASGLAGGQETQYF TGCGCCAGCGGGCTAGCGGGAGGCCAAGAGACCCAGTACTTC
TRBJ1-4 . . TRBV5-1 CASTPTVAANEKLFF TGCGCCAGCACCCCAACCGTGGCAGCTAATGAAAAACTGTTTTTT
TRBJ2-5 . . TRBV15 CATSRAFSKLGETQYF TGTGCCACCAGCAGAGCTTTCAGTAAACTCGGGGAGACCCAGTACTTC
TRBJ2-2 . . TRBV6-5 CASSYTREVGELFF TGTGCCAGCAGTTATACTAGGGAGGTTGGGGAGCTGTTTTTT
TRBJ1-2 . . TRBV6-1 CASRLQDSQGGYTF TGTGCCAGCAGATTACAGGATTCCCAGGGCGGCTACACCTTC
TRBJ1-5 . TRBD1 TRBV19 CASSARGTGGRNQPQHF TGTGCCAGTAGTGCAAGAGGGACAGGGGGCCGCAATCAGCCCCAGCATTTT
TRBJ2-3 . . TRBV9 CASGPGTPPDTQYF TGTGCCAGTGGACCCGGGACTCCTCCGGATACGCAGTATTTT
TRBJ2-1 many TRBD2 TRBV7-9 CATRPGGGEQFF TGTGCCACCCGCCCGGGGGGGGGTGAGCAGTTCTTC
TRBJ1-5 . TRBD1 TRBV4-1 CASSRRIETGSQPQHF TGCGCCAGCAGCCGCAGAATAGAGACAGGGTCCCAGCCCCAGCATTTT
TRBJ2-3 . TRBD2 TRBV28 CASSFAGGADTQYF TGTGCCAGCAGTTTCGCGGGAGGCGCAGATACGCAGTATTTT
TRBJ2-3 . TRBD2 TRBV9 CASSDSGGGTDTQYF TGTGCCAGCAGCGACTCCGGGGGGGGCACAGATACGCAGTATTTT
TRBJ2-5 . TRBD1 TRBV5-1 CASSPLTGGQETQYF TGCGCCAGCAGCCCGCTGACAGGGGGCCAAGAGACCCAGTACTTC
TRBJ2-7 . . TRBV6-1 CASSYLADTYEQYF TGTGCCAGCAGTTATTTAGCGGATACCTACGAGCAGTACTTC
TRBJ2-7 . TRBD1 TRBV5-1 CASSPQGQGYEQYF TGCGCCAGCAGCCCTCAGGGACAGGGCTACGAGCAGTACTTC
TRBJ1-2 . . TRBV10-2 CASSAGYGYTF TGCGCCAGCAGTGCGGGATATGGCTACACCTTC
TRBJ2-3 . TRBD2 TRBV11-3 CASSSGLAGNTQYF TGTGCCAGCAGCTCGGGACTAGCGGGAAATACGCAGTATTTT
TRBJ1-2 . TRBD1 TRBV6-1 CASSEGQGAFYGYTF TGTGCCAGCAGTGAAGGACAGGGGGCCTTCTATGGCTACACCTTC
TRBJ2-7 . TRBD1 TRBV7-9 CASSAPGQGHSYEQYF TGTGCCAGCAGCGCCCCGGGACAGGGGCACTCCTACGAGCAGTACTTC
TRBJ2-2 . . TRBV2 CASSEKGGGGAGELFF TGTGCCAGCAGTGAAAAGGGGGGGGGCGGCGCCGGGGAGCTGTTTTTT
TRBJ2-7 . TRBD2 TRBV2 CASSYRDYSYEQYF TGTGCCAGCAGCTACCGGGACTACTCCTACGAGCAGTACTTC
TRBJ2-7 . . TRBV6-5 CASSYARGVNYEQYF TGTGCCAGCAGTTACGCGCGCGGGGTGAACTACGAGCAGTACTTC
TRBJ1-2 once . TRBV6-1 CASSEAWHGYTF TGTGCCAGCAGTGAAGCTTGGCATGGCTACACCTTC
TRBJ2-6 . TRBD1 TRBV6-1 CASSRTGAGANVLTF TGTGCCAGCAGTAGGACAGGGGCTGGGGCCAACGTCCTGACTTTC
TRBJ1-4 once . TRBV7-8 CASSPPDRANEKLFF TGTGCCAGCAGCCCACCCGACAGAGCTAATGAAAAACTGTTTTTT
TRBJ1-1 . . TRBV30 CASSDGNPEAFF TGTGCCTCAAGTGACGGGAACCCTGAAGCTTTCTTT